This T cell receptor beta chain is from a study of blood T cell repertoires in COVID-19. Study overall: Collection of acute and convalescent COVID-19 samples took place in the United States, Italy and Spain. T cells, B-cell-depleted T cells, or PBMCs provided the cDNA or gDNA that served as material.

CDR1 is SGHRS and CDR2 is YFSETQ in the germline V gene. The CDR3 has 16 amino acids. V shed 2 bases and J shed 8 bases, with 20 bases lying between them. Here immunoSEQ multiplex PCR was the method, and the copy in TCRdb shows in-frame clones only, minus some. The sample contains roughly 120,000 clones, over 80% of which appear only once. Sequencing was carried out using peripheral blood. The chain is built from TRBV5-1 and TRBJ2-1; maybe TRBD2 (6 bases). The clonotype originates from a man in his 70s with acute or convalescent COVID-19. CDR3 DNA: TGCGCCAGCAGCTTTAGGTTCGAAATGGGAGGTGATGAGCAGTTCTTC. Protein sequence: CASSFRFEMGGDEQFF.